This TCR beta chain was recovered during a study of blood T cells in healthy people across ages (dated by TCRdb to between 2014 and 2017). For context, the study as a whole: In model experiments, roughly one uniquely barcoded TCR beta cDNA molecule per two T cells was captured by template switching. Using deep sequencing normalized with unique cDNA molecular identifiers, the study measured how TCR beta repertoire diversity changes with age. Donors were grouped into four age groups: young (average approximately 15 years), middle-aged (under 40), aged (about 59) and long-lived (82). To avoid experimental bias, donors of different ages were distributed randomly across sequencing lanes. Two additional independent replicas of 1 million unique cDNA reads from the same blood draw were analyzed for two donors (one aged 18 to 30 and one aged 80 or older). Beyond this particular receptor, the publication reports: Estimates of total diversity based on one million sequenced T cells were regarded as lower bounds and as underestimates. Bulk unsorted PBMC profiling prevented conclusive comparison of naive and antigen-experienced compartments. Observed TCR beta diversity per million T cells fell roughly linearly with age, and a significant reduction was already apparent by age about 38. Because donor CMV infection status was unknown, age-related changes in expanded clonotypes were potentially confounded. The long-lived group showed more naive CD4+ T cells, fewer expanded clones and increased TCR diversity than the aged group, suggesting age selection. There was a strong correlation between observed TCR beta diversity and the percentage of naive T cells measured by flow cytometry.

Library construction relied on 5' RACE. Sequencing used an Illumina HiSeq 2500. A second roughly 7 to 12 cycle PCR used a sample-barcoded 5' primer and a J-beta primer mix. Each TCR beta cDNA molecule received a unique molecular identifier from a template-switch 5' adaptor carrying 12 random nucleotides. Each sample yielded at least 3 million CDR3-containing paired-end reads. First-strand cDNA was synthesized from all RNA with the Mint cDNA synthesis kit, primed by a TRBC-specific oligonucleotide. After uracil-DNA glycosylase treatment, a first 18-cycle PCR used universal primers M1SS and BC2_uni_R on all cDNA. The study's processing was this. For normalization, 1 million high-quality reads were randomly selected from each sample, with every read carrying a distinct molecular identifier. Reads with shared molecular identifiers were discarded instead of being binned into consensus sequences. MiTCR, set to a Q25 quality threshold and the strictest error-elimination algorithm, was used for CDR3 identification, clonotype clustering and error correction. A nonparametric unseen species model using Euler transformation provided a lower-bound estimate of total TCR beta diversity. TCRdb reanalyzed the raw reads on its own, using fastp at Q25 for trimming and MiXCR for clone calling, and kept in-frame beta chains. CDR3 protein duplicates are merged, each entry listing the most common genes and DNA. The V and J calls were determined by TCRdb, not by the authors. This sample holds approximately 1.5 million distinct CDR3 sequences; roughly 30% were observed only once. Over 9% of the sample is held by the ten biggest clonotypes.

With respect to this clonotype: The antigen this receptor binds is unknown. Qualities for individual bases were not recorded, and no much larger clone is one base off.

Donors were 40 or so systemically healthy Caucasian individuals from Russia aged roughly 6 to 90 years. Around 10 milliliters of peripheral blood were drawn from each donor into EDTA-treated Vacutainer tubes. PBMCs were isolated by Ficoll-Paque density-gradient centrifugation, with at least 6.5 million obtained per sample. Trizol reagent was used to extract total RNA from the PBMCs, yielding at least 5.5 micrograms per sample. The percentages of naive CD45RAhigh/CD27high T cells were determined by flow cytometry on a PBMC aliquot from every donor. Reading the germline V gene (reference sequence) gives CDR1 LGHDT and CDR2 YNNKEL. Unmatched junction bases come to 14, with V trimmed by 0 bases and J by 12 bases. The CDR3 runs 17 residues from the cysteine to the phenylalanine. Left in the record is the CDR3 DNA by itself, 51 bases read in frame from the first base.

The clonotype was recovered from a woman in her 30s in good health. Sequencing was done on a sample of blood. The chain joins TRBV3-1 to TRBJ2-1, with TRBD2 identical over 10 junction bases. The CDR3 region: CASSQDSVGTSVILQFF. The nucleotides are TGTGCCAGCAGCCAAGATTCCGTCGGGACTAGCGTGATTCTGCAGTTCTTC.